Shown below are 5 T cell receptor beta chains from a single sample sequenced in a study of cytomegalovirus exposure and HLA in healthy donors. PCR involved 60 Vbeta and 13 Jbeta primers. The method was immunoSEQ multiplex PCR; TCRdb's version includes in-frame clones alone and lacks a portion of them. The sample holds 130,000 or so clones, about 76% seen once. The sample comprised PBMCs. Receptor source: a woman in her thirties or forties in good health and CMV-seronegative.

The rearrangement uses TRBV5-6 and TRBJ1-2; weak D call: TRBD1 (5 bases). CDR3 size: 14 residues. Germline V gene lookup returns CDR1 SGHDT and CDR2 YYEEEE. Trimming stripped 4 bases from V and 4 bases from J, with 14 bases between. This chain's CDR3 is CASSRDRRGYGYTF. DNA of the CDR3: TGTGCCAGCAGCCGAGACAGACGAGGCTATGGCTACACCTTC.

The gene calls are TRBV19 and TRBJ2-6; D is possibly TRBD1 (6 bases). Germline CDR1 LNHDA, CDR2 SQIVND (reference sequence). The germline V and J ends were trimmed by 9 bases and 0 bases, with 12 bases remaining between them. The CDR3 sequence is 15 residues long. In DNA, the CDR3 is TGTGCCAGCGGGACGGACAGCTCTGGGGCCAACGTCCTGACTTTC. Translation gives CASGTDSSGANVLTF.

V gene TRBV19 combines with J gene TRBJ2-7; TRBD1 agrees at 8 bases. Germline V gives CDR1 LNHDA, CDR2 SQIVND (reference sequence). With 5 bases clipped from V and 4 bases from J, the junction kept 7 bases outside the gene matches. CDR3 size: 14 residues. In DNA form, the CDR3 reads TGTGCCAGTAGTGGGGACAGGAACCATTACGAGCAGTACTTC. It yields the protein CASSGDRNHYEQYF.

The gene calls are TRBV7-3 and TRBJ2-3; 12 bases align to TRBD2. Germline trimming cut 5 bases from V and 2 bases from J; bases unmatched to any gene: 11. The CDR3 is 18 amino acids. The germline V gene encodes CDR1 SGHTA and CDR2 FQGTGA. The CDR3 sequence is CASSQTLTSGGVTDTQYF. The CDR3, as DNA: TGTGCCAGCAGCCAGACGCTGACTAGCGGGGGCGTCACAGATACGCAGTATTTT.

The chain has TRBV7-2 and TRBJ2-3; D call uncertain. The CDR3 runs 13 residues. The germline gives CDR1 SGHTA, CDR2 FQGNSA. Trimming took 3 bases from V and 3 from J, leaving 7 bases between them. The CDR3 here is CASSFGLTDTQYF. CDR3 DNA: TGTGCCAGCAGCTTCGGGTTGACAGATACGCAGTATTTT.